This T cell receptor beta chain was identified in a study of T-cell memory formation after mild COVID-19. Study at large: Clusters of TCRs were largely donor specific.

Study-wide results and limits: The CD4+ clones that contracted clustered mainly within CM and EM, and the CD8+ clones concentrated in EMRA.

This clonotype was recorded at least ten times. Its antigen remains unidentified. TCRdb ran MiXCR on the 5' RACE reads and lists one entry per CDR3 protein. The sample has approximately 180,000 distinct CDR3 sequences; 16% are singletons. The specimen was PBMCs or a T cell subset sorted from them (not recorded which). This receptor was identified in an adult woman who had mild COVID-19 (a few samples of this study predate the infection). Cell type and time point are not known.

The CDR3 region has the DNA TGTGCCATCAAAACAGGGTACGAGCAGTACTTC. The encoded protein is CAIKTGYEQYF. The V gene is TRBV7-9, the J gene TRBJ2-7, with a weak D call TRBD1 (6 bases). V lost 10 bases and J 4 bases, leaving 11 bases between the germline ends. Per germline, CDR1 SEHNR and CDR2 FQNEAQ (reference sequence). This CDR3 has 11 amino acids. Filled out from reference TRBV7-9 and TRBJ2-7, the complete variable domain reads DTGVSQNPRHKITKRGQNVTFRCDPISEHNRLYWYRQTLGQGPEFLTYFQNEAQLEKSRLLSDRFSAERPKGSFSTLEIQRTEQGDSAMYLCAIKTGYEQYFGPGTRLTVT.